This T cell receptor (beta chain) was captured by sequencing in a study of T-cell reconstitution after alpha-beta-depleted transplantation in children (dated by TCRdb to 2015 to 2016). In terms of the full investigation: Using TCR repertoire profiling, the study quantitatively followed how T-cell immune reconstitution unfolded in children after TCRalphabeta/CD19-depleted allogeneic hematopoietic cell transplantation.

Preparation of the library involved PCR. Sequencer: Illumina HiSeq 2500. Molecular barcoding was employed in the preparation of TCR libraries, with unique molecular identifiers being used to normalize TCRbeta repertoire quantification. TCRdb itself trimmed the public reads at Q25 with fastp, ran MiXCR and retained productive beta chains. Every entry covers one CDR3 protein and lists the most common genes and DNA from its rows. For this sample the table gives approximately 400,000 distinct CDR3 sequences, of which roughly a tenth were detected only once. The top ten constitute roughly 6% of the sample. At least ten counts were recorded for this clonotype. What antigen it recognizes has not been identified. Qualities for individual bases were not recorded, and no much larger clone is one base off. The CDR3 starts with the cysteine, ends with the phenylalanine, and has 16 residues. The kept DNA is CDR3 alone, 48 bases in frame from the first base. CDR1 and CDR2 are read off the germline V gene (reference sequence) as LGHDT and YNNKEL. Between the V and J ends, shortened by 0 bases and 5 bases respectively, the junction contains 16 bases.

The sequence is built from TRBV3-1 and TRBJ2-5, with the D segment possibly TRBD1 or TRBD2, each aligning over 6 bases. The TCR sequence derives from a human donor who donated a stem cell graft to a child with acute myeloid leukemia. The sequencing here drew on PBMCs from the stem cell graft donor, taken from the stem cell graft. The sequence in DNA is TGTGCCAGCAGCCAAGATCGAGGGGGGAATTGGGAGACCCAGTACTTC. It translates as CASSQDRGGNWETQYF.